Presented here are 14 T cell receptor beta chains from one specimen sequenced in a study of cytomegalovirus exposure and HLA in healthy donors. The primer mix had 60 Vbeta and 13 Jbeta primers. This table comes from immunoSEQ multiplex PCR, and its TCRdb copy is limited to in-frame clones, with some not included. The data show under 150,000 clones, over 60% seen once. The material sequenced was PBMCs. All receptors derive from a young man in good health and CMV-seronegative.

This clone was recorded once. The V call is TRBV5-1, the J call TRBJ1-2; TRBD1 matches at 9 bases. In germline, CDR1 is SGHRS, CDR2 YFSETQ. The V and J ends lost 4 bases and 6 bases, in that order; junction bases with no gene match: 7. This CDR3 has 14 residues. The CDR3 sequence: CASSPRTGDNGYTF. The CDR3 bases are TGCGCCAGCAGCCCGAGGACAGGGGATAATGGCTACACCTTC.

The sample holds one count of this clone. This rearrangement joins TRBV6-5 to TRBJ2-7; possible D gene TRBD1, 5 bases. The CDR3 consists of 11 residues. In germline, CDR1 is MNHEY, CDR2 SVGAGI. The germline V and J ends were trimmed by 6 bases and 4 bases, with 7 bases remaining between them. CDR3 sequence (DNA): TGTGCCAGCAGGGGGCTGTACGAGCAGTACTTC. Translating it yields CASRGLYEQYF.

The V call is TRBV28, the J call TRBJ2-7; tentative D call: TRBD2 (6 bases). The V gene lost 6 bases and the J gene lost 3 bases, with 12 bases spanning the gap. Germline lookup yields CDR1 MDHEN and CDR2 SYDVKM. CDR3 length: 13 amino acids. The CDR3: CASRGTPNYEQYF. CDR3 sequence (DNA): TGTGCCAGCAGGGGGACTCCAAACTACGAGCAGTACTTC.

This rearrangement joins TRBV30 to TRBJ1-2, with no clear D. V dropped 0 bases and J dropped 1 base, with 9 bases sitting between them. Germline loops: CDR1 GTSNPN, CDR2 SVGIG (reference sequence). This CDR3 is 14 amino acids long. The CDR3 region is CAWSVRNSNYGYTF. The DNA for the CDR3 is TGTGCCTGGAGTGTACGGAACAGTAACTATGGCTACACCTTC.

The sample holds a few counts of this clone. The V and J genes are TRBV28 and TRBJ1-2; tentatively, D is TRBD1 (6 bases). The CDR3 length is 16 residues. In germline, CDR1 is MDHEN, CDR2 SYDVKM. Trimming shortened V by 6 bases and J by 4 bases, and 21 bases separated the two germline ends. CDR3 in amino acids: CASRYTGTPSFYGYTF. CDR3 sequence (DNA): TGTGCCAGCAGGTATACCGGGACACCATCCTTCTATGGCTACACCTTC.

This chain connects TRBV7-6 to TRBJ1-1, with D maybe TRBD1 (6 bases). This CDR3 has 15 amino acids. V lost 5 bases and J 2 bases, leaving 15 bases between the germline ends. Germline assignment: CDR1 SGHVS and CDR2 FNYEAQ. The CDR3 DNA reads as TGTGCCAGCAGCCCCTTGGGGGCAGCTAACACTGAAGCTTTCTTT. Amino acids: CASSPLGAANTEAFF.

This CDR3 is CASSLGSGLDTQYF. The CDR3, as DNA: TGTGCCAGCAGCTTGGGTAGCGGGTTAGATACGCAGTATTTT. This sequence joins TRBV5-4 and TRBJ2-3; the match to TRBD2 covers 7 bases. Germline loops: CDR1 SGHNT, CDR2 YYREEE (reference sequence). The CDR3 contains 14 residues. V trimming: 0 bases; J trimming: 5 bases; junction bases outside the gene matches: 3.

The chain joins TRBV9 to TRBJ1-5; D gene uncertain. Germline V gives CDR1 SGDLS, CDR2 YYNGEE. V lost 0 bases and J 4 bases, leaving 5 bases between the germline ends. This CDR3 has 13 residues. CDR3 DNA sequence: TGTGCCAGCAGCGTAGGGAGTAATCAGCCCCAGCATTTT. It codes for CASSVGSNQPQHF.

The chain uses TRBV29-1 and TRBJ1-2; D not certain. The V and J ends lost 2 bases and 2 bases respectively, with 9 bases between them. This CDR3 is built from 13 residues. Germline V CDR1 and CDR2: SQVTM, ANQGSEA. The CDR3 bases are TGCAGCGTTGAACCGGAGAGAAACTATGGCTACACCTTC. Its protein is CSVEPERNYGYTF.

The CDR3 DNA sequence: TGCGCCAGCAGCTTGGAAAGGGGAGGCGAGCAGTACTTC. Protein product: CASSLERGGEQYF. The chain has TRBV5-1 and TRBJ2-7, with TRBD2 as a possible D gene (6 bases). Trimming stripped 0 bases from V and 6 bases from J, with 10 bases between. This CDR3 comprises 13 residues. Germline V lookup: CDR1 SGHRS, CDR2 YFSETQ.

The gene calls are TRBV15 and TRBJ2-4, with TRBD2 identical over 12 bases. The germline gives CDR1 LNHNV, CDR2 YYDKDF (reference sequence). The J segment lost 2 bases and the V segment lost 3 bases, leaving 5 bases of the junction unmatched. The CDR3 loop spans 17 amino acids. In DNA, the CDR3 is TGTGCCACCAGCAGTGCAACTAGCGGGGGGACCAAAAACATTCAGTACTTC. Amino acid sequence: CATSSATSGGTKNIQYF.

The rearrangement uses TRBV7-9 and TRBJ2-7; 10 bases are shared with TRBD2. This CDR3 spans 14 amino acids. The V segment lost 5 bases and the J segment 3 bases; nucleotides outside the gene matches: 4. The germline V gene has CDR1 SEHNR and CDR2 FQNEAQ (reference sequence). CDR3 bases: TGTGCCAGCAGCCTCAGCGGGAGGGACTACGAGCAGTACTTC. Translation: CASSLSGRDYEQYF.

Turning to this clone: A junction boundary mismatches the germline segment, possibly from a read error. This chain links TRBV14 with TRBJ1-2; D is unclear. The CDR3 totals 14 residues. Germline V lookup: CDR1 SGHDN, CDR2 FVKESK. The CDR3 bases are TGTGCCAGCAGCCAAGAAAGGAGGTCTTATGACTACACCTTC. It encodes CASSQERRSYDYTF.

This rearrangement joins TRBV9 to TRBJ1-5, with TRBD1 identical over 7 bases. Germline V CDR1 and CDR2: SGDLS, YYNGEE. CDR3 length: 15 amino acids. V dropped 3 bases and J dropped 0; count of bases not matched to a gene: 3. In DNA form, the CDR3 reads TGTGCCAGCAGCGAGACAGGGTATAGCAATCAGCCCCAGCATTTT. This sequence encodes CASSETGYSNQPQHF.